What follows describes a single TCR beta chain. The data originate from a study of blood T cell repertoires in COVID-19. Study information: Acute and convalescent COVID-19 specimens originated in the United States, Italy and Spain. T cells, B-cell-depleted T cells, or PBMCs provided the cDNA or gDNA that served as material.

Original processing methods: Estimated nucleated cell counts came from reference gene primer amplification. Clones were sequenced by immunoSEQ multiplex PCR, and TCRdb holds only the in-frame ones, with some missing. That table is the source of V, J and clone size, and D and trimming were worked out from the DNA. The sample consists of about 81,000 clones, 70% to 85% of them appearing once. CDR3 size: 16 residues. Trimming took 3 bases from V and 3 from J, leaving 17 bases between them. CDR1 is LGHNA and CDR2 is YNFKEQ in the germline V gene. Material: peripheral blood. The chain is built from TRBV4-2 and TRBJ1-2; the D is unclear. This receptor was obtained from a human donor in a cohort sampled during active COVID-19. The CDR3 loop reads CASSHGSGKNDYGYTF. CDR3 coding DNA: TGTGCCAGCAGCCACGGGTCGGGTAAGAACGACTATGGCTACACCTTC.